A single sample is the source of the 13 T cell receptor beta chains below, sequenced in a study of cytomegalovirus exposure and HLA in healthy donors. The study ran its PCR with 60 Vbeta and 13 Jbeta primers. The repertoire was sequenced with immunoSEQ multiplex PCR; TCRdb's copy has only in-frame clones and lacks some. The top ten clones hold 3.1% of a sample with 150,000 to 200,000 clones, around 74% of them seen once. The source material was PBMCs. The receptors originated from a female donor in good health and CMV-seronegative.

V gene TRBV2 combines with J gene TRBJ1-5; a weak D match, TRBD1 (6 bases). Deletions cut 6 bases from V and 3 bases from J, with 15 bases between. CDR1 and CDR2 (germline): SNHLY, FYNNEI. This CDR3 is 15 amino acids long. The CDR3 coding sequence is TGTGCCAGCAGCAGGTCCTCAGGGGCCAATCAGCCCCAGCATTTT. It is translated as CASSRSSGANQPQHF.

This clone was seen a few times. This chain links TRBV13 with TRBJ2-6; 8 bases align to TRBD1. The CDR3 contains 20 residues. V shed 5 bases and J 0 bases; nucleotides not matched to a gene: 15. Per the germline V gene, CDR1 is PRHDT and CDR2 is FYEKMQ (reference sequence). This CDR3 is CASSITGGTRVYSGANVLTF. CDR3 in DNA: TGTGCCAGCAGCATAACAGGGGGGACACGGGTTTACTCTGGGGCCAACGTCCTGACTTTC.

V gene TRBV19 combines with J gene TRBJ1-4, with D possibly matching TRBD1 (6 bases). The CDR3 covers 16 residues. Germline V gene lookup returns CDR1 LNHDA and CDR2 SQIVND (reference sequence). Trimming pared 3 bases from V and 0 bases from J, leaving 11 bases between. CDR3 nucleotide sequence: TGTGCCAGTAGTATCCGACAGGAGGCAACTAATGAAAAACTGTTTTTT. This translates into CASSIRQEATNEKLFF.

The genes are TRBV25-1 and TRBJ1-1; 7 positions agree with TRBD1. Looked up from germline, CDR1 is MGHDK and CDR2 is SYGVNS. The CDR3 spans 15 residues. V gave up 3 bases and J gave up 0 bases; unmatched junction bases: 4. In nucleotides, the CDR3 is TGTGCCAGCAGTGAGCACAGGGGCGTGAACACTGAAGCTTTCTTT. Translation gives CASSEHRGVNTEAFF.

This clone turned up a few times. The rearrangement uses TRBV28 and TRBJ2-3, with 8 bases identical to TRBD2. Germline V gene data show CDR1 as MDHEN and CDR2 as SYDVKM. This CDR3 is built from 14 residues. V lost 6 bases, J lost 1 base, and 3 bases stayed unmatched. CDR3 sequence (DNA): TGTGCCAGCAGGATCGGGGGGGGCACAGATACGCAGTATTTT. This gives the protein CASRIGGGTDTQYF.

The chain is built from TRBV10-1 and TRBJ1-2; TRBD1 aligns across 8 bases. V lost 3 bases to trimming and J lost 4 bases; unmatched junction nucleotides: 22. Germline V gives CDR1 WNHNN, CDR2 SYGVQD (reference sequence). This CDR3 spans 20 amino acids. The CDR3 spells CASSDSFLSQGAVGLYGYTF. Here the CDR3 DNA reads TGCGCCAGCAGTGATTCCTTCTTGTCGCAGGGGGCTGTCGGGCTCTATGGCTACACCTTC.

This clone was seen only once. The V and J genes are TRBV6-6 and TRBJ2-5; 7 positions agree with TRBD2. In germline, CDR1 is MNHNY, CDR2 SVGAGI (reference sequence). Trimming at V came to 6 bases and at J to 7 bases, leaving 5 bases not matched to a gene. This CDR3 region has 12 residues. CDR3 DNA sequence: TGTGCCAGCAGAGAGCGGGACGGGACCCAGTACTTC. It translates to CASRERDGTQYF.

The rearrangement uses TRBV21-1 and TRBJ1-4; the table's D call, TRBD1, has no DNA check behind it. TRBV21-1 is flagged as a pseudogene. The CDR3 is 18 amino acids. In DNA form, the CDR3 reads TGTGCCAGCAGCAAATCCGTCAGGGGGTCTCCAACTAATGAAAAACTGTTTTTT. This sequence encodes CASSKSVRGSPTNEKLFF.

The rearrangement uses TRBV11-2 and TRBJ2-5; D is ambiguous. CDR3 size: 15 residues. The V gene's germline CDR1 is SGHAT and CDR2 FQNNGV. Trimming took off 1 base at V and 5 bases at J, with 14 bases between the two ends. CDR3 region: CASSLGSLVGETQYF. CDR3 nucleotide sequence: TGTGCCAGCAGCTTAGGTTCCCTGGTCGGGGAGACCCAGTACTTC.

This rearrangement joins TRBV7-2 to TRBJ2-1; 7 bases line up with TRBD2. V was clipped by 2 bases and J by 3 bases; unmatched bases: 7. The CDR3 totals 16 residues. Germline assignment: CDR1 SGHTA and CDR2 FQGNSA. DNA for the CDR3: TGTGCCAGCAGCTTAACGGCGGGAGAGCGCTACAATGAGCAGTTCTTC. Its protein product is CASSLTAGERYNEQFF.

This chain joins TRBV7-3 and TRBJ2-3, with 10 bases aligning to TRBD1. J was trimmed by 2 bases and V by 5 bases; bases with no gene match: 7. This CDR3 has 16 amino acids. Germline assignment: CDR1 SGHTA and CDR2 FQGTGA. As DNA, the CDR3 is TGTGCCAGCAGCGGGAGACAGGGGGCGCACACAGATACGCAGTATTTT. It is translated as CASSGRQGAHTDTQYF.

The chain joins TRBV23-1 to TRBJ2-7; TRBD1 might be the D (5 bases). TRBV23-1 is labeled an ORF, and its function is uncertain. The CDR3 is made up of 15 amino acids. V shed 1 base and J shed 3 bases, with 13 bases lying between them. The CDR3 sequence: CASSQWIVRGYEQYF. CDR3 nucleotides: TGCGCCAGCAGTCAATGGATAGTTAGGGGCTACGAGCAGTACTTC.

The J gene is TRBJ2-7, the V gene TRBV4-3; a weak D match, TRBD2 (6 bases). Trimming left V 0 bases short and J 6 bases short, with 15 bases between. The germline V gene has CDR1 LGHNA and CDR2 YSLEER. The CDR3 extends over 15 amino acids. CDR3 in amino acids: CASSQDERRGGEQYF. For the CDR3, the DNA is TGCGCCAGCAGCCAAGATGAGAGGCGGGGAGGCGAGCAGTACTTC.